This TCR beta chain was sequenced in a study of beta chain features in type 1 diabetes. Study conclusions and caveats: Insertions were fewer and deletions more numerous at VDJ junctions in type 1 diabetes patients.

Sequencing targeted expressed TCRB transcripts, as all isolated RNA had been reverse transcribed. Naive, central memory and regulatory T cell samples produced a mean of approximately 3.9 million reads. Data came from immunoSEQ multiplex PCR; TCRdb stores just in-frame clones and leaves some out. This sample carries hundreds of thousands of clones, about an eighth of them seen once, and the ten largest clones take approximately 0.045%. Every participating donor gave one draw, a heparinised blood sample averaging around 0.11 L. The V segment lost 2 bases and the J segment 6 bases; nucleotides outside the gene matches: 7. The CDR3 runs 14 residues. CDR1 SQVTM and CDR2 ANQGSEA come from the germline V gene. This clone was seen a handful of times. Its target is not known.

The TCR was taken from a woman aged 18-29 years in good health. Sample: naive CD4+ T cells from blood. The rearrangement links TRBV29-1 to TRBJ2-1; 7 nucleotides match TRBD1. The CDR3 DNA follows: TGCAGCGTTGAATACCCCCGGGACAGCAATGAGCAGTTCTTC. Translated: CSVEYPRDSNEQFF.